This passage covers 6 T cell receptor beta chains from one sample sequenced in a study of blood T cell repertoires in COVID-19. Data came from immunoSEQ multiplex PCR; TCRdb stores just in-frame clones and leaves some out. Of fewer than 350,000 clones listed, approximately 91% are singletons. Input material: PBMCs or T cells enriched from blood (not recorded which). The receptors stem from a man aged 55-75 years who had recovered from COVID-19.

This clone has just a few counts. The DNA of the CDR3 is TGTGCCAGCAGTCAAGGAGACAGGGCCGGGGCTTTCTTT. Protein: CASSQGDRAGAFF. The rearrangement joins TRBV28 to TRBJ1-1; 7 bases map to TRBD1. There are 13 residues in the CDR3. Germline V CDR1 and CDR2: MDHEN, SYDVKM. V shed 5 bases and J 11 bases; nucleotides not matched to a gene: 11.

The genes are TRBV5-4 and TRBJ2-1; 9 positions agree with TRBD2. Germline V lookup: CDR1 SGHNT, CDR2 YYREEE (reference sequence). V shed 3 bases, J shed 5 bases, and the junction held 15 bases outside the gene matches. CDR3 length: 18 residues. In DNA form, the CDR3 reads TGTGCCAGCAGCTGGGGGACCGTGACCGGGACTAGCAACAATGAGCAGTTCTTC. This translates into CASSWGTVTGTSNNEQFF.

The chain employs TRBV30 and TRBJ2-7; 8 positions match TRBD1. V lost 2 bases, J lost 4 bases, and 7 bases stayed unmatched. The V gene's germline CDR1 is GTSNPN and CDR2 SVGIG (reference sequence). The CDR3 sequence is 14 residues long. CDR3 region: CAWSRGTGNYEQYF. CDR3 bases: TGTGCCTGGAGTAGGGGGACAGGAAATTACGAGCAGTACTTC.

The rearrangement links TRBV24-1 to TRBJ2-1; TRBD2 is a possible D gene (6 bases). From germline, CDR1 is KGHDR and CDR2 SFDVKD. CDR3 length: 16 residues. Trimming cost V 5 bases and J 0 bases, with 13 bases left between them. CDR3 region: CATSGLAASSYNEQFF. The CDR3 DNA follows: TGTGCCACCAGTGGTTTAGCGGCTAGCTCCTACAATGAGCAGTTCTTC.

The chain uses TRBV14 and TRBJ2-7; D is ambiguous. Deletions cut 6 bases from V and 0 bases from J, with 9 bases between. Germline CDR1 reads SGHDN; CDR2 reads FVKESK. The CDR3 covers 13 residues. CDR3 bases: TGTGCCAGCAGAAGAGAGTACTCCTACGAGCAGTACTTC. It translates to CASRREYSYEQYF.

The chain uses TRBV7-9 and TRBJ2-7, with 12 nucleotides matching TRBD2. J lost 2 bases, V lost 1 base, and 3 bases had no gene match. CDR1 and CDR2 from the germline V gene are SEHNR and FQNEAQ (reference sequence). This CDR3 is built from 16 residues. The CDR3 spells CASSLGRLAGAYEQYF. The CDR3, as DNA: TGTGCCAGCAGCTTAGGGAGACTAGCGGGAGCCTACGAGCAGTACTTC. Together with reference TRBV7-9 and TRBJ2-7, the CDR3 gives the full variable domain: DTGVSQNPRHKITKRGQNVTFRCDPISEHNRLYWYRQTLGQGPEFLTYFQNEAQLEKSRLLSDRFSAERPKGSFSTLEIQRTEQGDSAMYLCASSLGRLAGAYEQYFGPGTRLTVT.